The 7 T cell receptor beta chains reported below all come from one sample, sequenced in a study of T cells in Graves' hyperthyroidism and ophthalmopathy. TCR beta CDR3 regions were amplified from RNA. The HTBI primer set drove a first-round RT-PCR of the TCR CDR3. TCRdb re-derived calls from the multiplex PCR reads in MiXCR, one entry per CDR3 protein. The repertoire has 600,000 to 650,000 distinct CDR3 sequences, around 21% of them found once; the top ten carry under 35%. The sequenced sample consisted of blood. The receptors were gathered from a man between 25 and 39 years old with Graves' ophthalmopathy.

This clonotype was picked up a small number of times. The chain links TRBV3-1 to TRBJ1-3; 7 nucleotides agree with TRBD1. Unmatched junction bases numbered 6, after V lost 4 bases and J lost 0 bases. The CDR3 sequence is 16 residues long. CDR1 and CDR2 from the germline V gene are LGHDT and YNNKEL (reference sequence). The CDR3 loop is CASSRGGQNSGNTIYF. In DNA, the CDR3 is TGTGCCAGCAGCCGAGGGGGACAGAACTCTGGAAACACCATATATTTT.

This clonotype came up a few times. The chain employs TRBV9 and TRBJ2-6; maybe TRBD2 (7 bases). Germline V CDR1 and CDR2: SGDLS, YYNGEE. The CDR3 loop spans 18 amino acids. Trimming took 4 bases from V and 0 from J, leaving 17 bases between them. The CDR3 bases are TGTGCCAGCAGCCCGAGGGGGGGGGTAAGCTCTGGGGCCAACGTCCTGACTTTC. Protein product: CASSPRGGVSSGANVLTF.

This clonotype occurred many times. The chain joins TRBV12-3 or TRBV12-4 to TRBJ2-5; the D gene is possibly TRBD2 (6 bases). The CDR3 loop spans 14 amino acids. V dropped 6 bases and J dropped 4 bases, with 15 bases sitting between them. CDR3 residues: CASSQSGLLETQYF. The CDR3 region has the DNA TGTGCCAGCAGCCAATCGGGACTTCTAGAGACCCAGTACTTC.

This sequence joins TRBV20-1 and TRBJ2-7; 10 bases fit TRBD1. CDR3 length: 13 residues. V lost 6 bases to trimming and J lost 2 bases; unmatched junction nucleotides: 4. Germline CDR1 reads DFQATT; CDR2 reads SNEGSKA (reference sequence). The DNA for the CDR3 is TGCAGTGCAAGGACAGGGGGGGCCTACGAGCAGTACTTC. Translation gives CSARTGGAYEQYF.

The chain uses TRBV4-2 and TRBJ2-1; 7 bases map to TRBD2. This CDR3 region has 16 residues. Trimming at V came to 1 base and at J to 1 base, leaving 4 bases not matched to a gene. CDR1 and CDR2 (germline): LGHNA, YNFKEQ. CDR3 coding DNA: TGTGCCAGCAGCCAAGCACTAGCGAGATCCTACAATGAGCAGTTCTTC. Translating gives CASSQALARSYNEQFF.

This clonotype has a handful of counts. The rearrangement links TRBV11-2 to TRBJ2-1; TRBD2 is a possible D gene (7 bases). V lost 3 bases to trimming and J lost 0 bases, with 12 bases between them. The CDR3 spans 16 residues. Germline loops: CDR1 SGHAT, CDR2 FQNNGV. The CDR3 sequence is CASSFEGGSSYNEQFF. For the CDR3, the DNA is TGTGCCAGCAGCTTCGAGGGGGGGAGCTCCTACAATGAGCAGTTCTTC.

Written as DNA, the CDR3 is TGCAGTGCTAGGGACCCAGCGGGAGTTACCTACGAGCAGTACTTC. This codes for CSARDPAGVTYEQYF. This sequence joins TRBV20-1 and TRBJ2-7, with 8 bases that match TRBD2. This CDR3 region has 15 residues. In germline, CDR1 is DFQATT, CDR2 SNEGSKA (reference sequence). The trim removed 3 bases at V and 2 bases at J, leaving 9 bases unmatched.